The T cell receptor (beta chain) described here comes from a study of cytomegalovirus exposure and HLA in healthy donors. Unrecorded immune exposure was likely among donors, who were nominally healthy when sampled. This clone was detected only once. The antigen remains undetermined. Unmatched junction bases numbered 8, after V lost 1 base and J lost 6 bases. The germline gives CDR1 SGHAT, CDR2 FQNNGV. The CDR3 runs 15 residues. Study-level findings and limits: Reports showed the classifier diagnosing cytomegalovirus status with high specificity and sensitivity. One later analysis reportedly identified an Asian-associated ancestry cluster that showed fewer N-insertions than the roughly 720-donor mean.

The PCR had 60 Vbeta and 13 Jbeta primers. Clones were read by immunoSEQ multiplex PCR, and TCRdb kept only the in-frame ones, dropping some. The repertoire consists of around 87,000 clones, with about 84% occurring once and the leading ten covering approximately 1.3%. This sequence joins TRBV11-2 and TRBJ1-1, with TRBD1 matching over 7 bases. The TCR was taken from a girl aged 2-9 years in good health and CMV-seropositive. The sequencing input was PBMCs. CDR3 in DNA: TGTGCCAGCAGCTTAGGACAGGGTCGGAGCGCTGAAGCTTTCTTT. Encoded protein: CASSLGQGRSAEAFF. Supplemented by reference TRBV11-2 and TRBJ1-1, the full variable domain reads EAGVAQSPRYKIIEKRQSVAFWCNPISGHATLYWYQQILGQGPKLLIQFQNNGVVDDSQLPKDRFSAERLKGVDSTLKIQPAKLEDSAVYLCASSLGQGRSAEAFFGQGTRLTVV.